These T cell receptor beta chains were read from a single sample in a study of shared clonotypes between healthy human individuals. Sequencing was performed with immunoSEQ multiplex PCR; in TCRdb, only in-frame clones are kept and a portion is missing. Of millions of clones in the sample, about 93% were seen once. The sequencing sample was made of naive CD8+ T cells from PBMCs. The receptors derive from a man younger than 35 in good health. Some clones in this sample may be carry-over from other donors' samples. Each CDR3 is given with its conserved first and last residue. The D gene is left open where the match is weak. The size of a clone is reported for some rows only, either as once, few or many, or as a class for expanded clones.

.	TRBV19	.	TRBJ2-1	CASSAPDYKQFF	TGTGCCAGTAGTGCCCCGGACTATAAGCAGTTCTTC
.	TRBV14	TRBD1	TRBJ2-1	CASSQATGGSYNEQFF	TGTGCCAGCAGCCAAGCTACAGGGGGCTCCTACAATGAGCAGTTCTTC
.	TRBV7-2	.	TRBJ2-7	CASSTRPSVLYEQYF	TGTGCCAGCAGCACCCGCCCGTCAGTCCTCTACGAGCAGTACTTC
.	TRBV27	TRBD1	TRBJ1-2	CASSPYRGNYGYTF	TGTGCCAGCAGTCCCTACAGGGGTAACTATGGCTACACCTTC
.	TRBV7-3	.	TRBJ1-4	CASSLTGGLNEKLFF	TGTGCCAGCAGCTTAACGGGGGGGCTTAATGAAAAACTGTTTTTT
few	TRBV29-1	.	TRBJ1-1	CSVEEGLMNTEAFF	TGCAGCGTTGAAGAGGGGCTGATGAACACTGAAGCTTTCTTT
.	TRBV2	.	TRBJ2-7	CASSDRAYEQYF	TGTGCCAGCAGTGATCGGGCCTACGAGCAGTACTTC
.	TRBV19	.	TRBJ2-1	CASVPRDLYNNEQFF	TGTGCCAGCGTGCCCCGGGATCTATATAACAATGAGCAGTTCTTC
.	TRBV27	.	TRBJ2-5	CASSLYGDDEKETQYF	TGTGCCAGCAGTTTATACGGGGACGACGAAAAAGAGACCCAGTACTTC
.	TRBV27	.	TRBJ2-3	CASSLMRGHLTDTQYF	TGTGCCAGCAGTTTAATGCGGGGGCACCTCACAGATACGCAGTATTTT
.	TRBV7-8	.	TRBJ2-5	CASSLARVFWETQYF	TGTGCCAGCAGCTTAGCGCGTGTGTTTTGGGAGACCCAGTACTTC
.	TRBV5-1	.	TRBJ2-7	CASSLVLDNAAEQYF	TGCGCCAGCAGCTTGGTGTTGGACAACGCGGCCGAGCAGTACTTC
.	TRBV28	TRBD2	TRBJ2-7	CASRLAGVREQYF	TGTGCCAGCAGGTTAGCGGGAGTAAGGGAGCAGTACTTC
.	TRBV7-8	.	TRBJ1-1	CASSSPIPGFKTEAFF	TGTGCCAGCAGCTCCCCCATCCCCGGGTTTAAGACTGAAGCTTTCTTT
.	TRBV30	.	TRBJ2-5	CANGFFGRETQYF	TGTGCCAATGGCTTTTTTGGCCGGGAGACCCAGTACTTC
.	TRBV4-3	TRBD2	TRBJ2-7	CASSQRRGSEEQYF	TGCGCCAGCAGCCAAAGGCGGGGGAGTGAAGAGCAGTACTTC
.	TRBV27	.	TRBJ1-2	CASSHGQFQVYGYTF	TGTGCCAGCAGTCATGGACAGTTCCAAGTTTATGGCTACACCTTC
once	TRBV19	.	TRBJ2-2	CASSVQGYTGELFF	TGTGCCAGTAGTGTACAGGGATACACCGGGGAGCTGTTTTTT
once	TRBV5-6	TRBD2	TRBJ2-1	CASSPGYGRENEQFF	TGTGCCAGCAGCCCCGGTTACGGGAGGGAGAATGAGCAGTTCTTC
.	TRBV27	TRBD1	TRBJ1-2	CASSLRGQTTNYGYTF	TGTGCCAGCAGTTTACGGGGACAGACGACTAACTATGGCTACACCTTC
.	TRBV9	TRBD1	TRBJ1-1	CASSDQGGHSEAFF	TGTGCCAGCAGCGACCAGGGGGGGCACTCCGAAGCTTTCTTT
.	TRBV5-6	.	TRBJ2-7	CASSLFGGRWYEQYF	TGTGCCAGCAGCTTGTTTGGGGGCCGGTGGTACGAGCAGTACTTC
.	TRBV6-5	TRBD2	TRBJ2-1	CASSRLARDYNEQFF	TGTGCCAGCAGCCGACTAGCAAGGGACTACAATGAGCAGTTCTTC
.	TRBV7-9	TRBD1	TRBJ1-1	CASSEKTGGVTEAFF	TGTGCCAGCAGCGAAAAGACAGGGGGAGTCACTGAAGCTTTCTTT
.	TRBV9	.	TRBJ2-3	CASSVGTSSWPDTQYF	TGTGCCAGCAGCGTAGGAACTAGTAGTTGGCCAGATACGCAGTATTTT
.	TRBV14	TRBD1	TRBJ2-2	CASSLRQGVKGELFF	TGTGCCAGCAGCCTGCGACAGGGGGTTAAAGGGGAGCTGTTTTTT
.	TRBV9	.	TRBJ2-3	CASSVEKGRYTDTQYF	TGTGCCAGCAGCGTAGAGAAGGGGCGTTACACAGATACGCAGTATTTT
once	TRBV5-1	TRBD2	TRBJ2-1	CASSWGLAGSSYNEQFF	TGCGCCAGCAGCTGGGGACTAGCGGGGAGCTCCTACAATGAGCAGTTCTTC
.	TRBV6-1	TRBD1	TRBJ2-2	CATRDRNTGELFF	TGTGCCACCCGGGACAGGAACACCGGGGAGCTGTTTTTT
.	TRBV7-9	.	TRBJ1-2	CASSSPPDRSTEFYGYTF	TGTGCCAGCAGTTCTCCACCCGACAGGAGCACCGAATTCTATGGCTACACCTTC
.	TRBV19	.	TRBJ2-7	CASSIGQGSYEQYF	TGTGCCAGTAGTATTGGTCAGGGGAGTTACGAGCAGTACTTC
.	TRBV27	.	TRBJ1-2	CASSPGAAGGNHYGYTF	TGTGCCAGCAGTCCAGGTGCTGCGGGGGGTAATCACTATGGCTACACCTTC
.	TRBV6-5	.	TRBJ2-2	CASSTGTPPGELFF	TGTGCCAGCAGTACCGGGACTCCGCCCGGGGAGCTGTTTTTT
.	TRBV28	.	TRBJ1-2	CASRDVRGYTF	TGTGCCAGCAGGGACGTACGTGGCTACACCTTC
.	TRBV10-2	.	TRBJ1-1	CAVRGGIEAFF	TGCGCTGTAAGGGGCGGAATTGAAGCTTTCTTT
.	TRBV27	TRBD2	TRBJ2-7	CASSIAGGSYEQYF	TGTGCCAGCAGTATAGCGGGAGGGTCGTACGAGCAGTACTTC
.	TRBV28	TRBD1	TRBJ2-7	CASRRQGNTYEQYF	TGTGCCAGCAGGAGACAGGGGAATACCTACGAGCAGTACTTC
.	TRBV5-6	TRBD1	TRBJ2-7	CASSLDRIHEQYF	TGTGCCAGCAGCCTGGACAGGATCCACGAGCAGTACTTC
few	TRBV4-2	.	TRBJ2-2	CASSRTGTGELFF	TGTGCCAGCAGCCGAACAGGGACCGGGGAGCTGTTTTTT
.	TRBV6-5	.	TRBJ1-1	CASSTFSRNTEAFF	TGTGCCAGCAGCACCTTCAGCCGGAACACTGAAGCTTTCTTT
.	TRBV7-3	.	TRBJ2-6	CASGFTASGANVLTF	TGTGCCAGCGGTTTCACAGCCTCTGGGGCCAACGTCCTGACTTTC
.	TRBV4-2	.	TRBJ1-1	CASSQARGPNTEAFF	TGTGCCAGCAGCCAAGCCAGGGGACCGAACACTGAAGCTTTCTTT